This TCR beta chain was recorded in a study of blood T cell repertoires in COVID-19. On the study more broadly: Donors in the United States, Italy and Spain gave samples during acute or convalescent COVID-19. From T cells, B-cell-depleted T cells, or PBMCs came the material, which was cDNA or gDNA.

The CDR3 spans 13 residues. V was shortened by 5 bases and J by 6 bases, with 11 bases between the two germline ends. Looked up from germline, CDR1 is SGHTA and CDR2 is FQGNSA. Libraries were prepared by immunoSEQ multiplex PCR; TCRdb keeps only in-frame clonotypes and omits some of them. Here the sample spans 200,000 to 250,000 clones, about 83% being singletons. The origin of this receptor is a woman in her forties or fifties with acute or convalescent COVID-19. This chain uses TRBV7-2 with TRBJ2-1; possible D gene TRBD1, 5 bases. Sequenced: peripheral blood. CDR3 sequence (DNA): TGTGCCAGCAGCCTCAGGGCGCGCAATGAGCAGTTCTTC. It is translated as CASSLRARNEQFF.